A selection of T cell receptor beta chains follows, all from one sample in a study of identical twins. MiXCR, run by TCRdb on the 5' RACE reads, gives a single entry per CDR3 protein. This sample has hundreds of thousands of distinct CDR3 sequences, with more than 12% found just once. The sample was memory (CD45RO+) T cells sorted from blood. The receptors were sampled from a woman under 30 in good health. The CDR3 runs from the conserved cysteine through the conserved F or W. The D gene is left open where the match is weak. Only some rows state a clone size, as once, few, many or a class for expanded clones.

d_call	v_call	j_call	clone_size	cdr3_aa	cdr3_nt
-	TRBV20-1	TRBJ2-3	few	CSARARTTDTQYF	TGCAGTGCTAGGGCCCGCACCACAGATACGCAGTATTTT
-	TRBV4-2	TRBJ1-1	-	CASSQRNMNTEAFF	TGTGCCAGCAGCCAAAGGAACATGAACACTGAAGCTTTCTTT
-	TRBV6-5	TRBJ1-1	few	CASSYSPGRGAFF	TGTGCCAGCAGTTACAGTCCGGGACGTGGAGCTTTCTTT
-	TRBV7-8	TRBJ2-7	-	CASSLVVLANYEQYF	TGTGCCAGCAGCTTAGTCGTTTTGGCCAACTACGAGCAGTACTTC
-	TRBV11-3	TRBJ2-1	-	CASSSTGGPRQFF	TGTGCCAGCAGCTCGACGGGGGGCCCCCGGCAGTTCTTC
-	TRBV5-1	TRBJ2-3	few	CASSYRVGTDTQYF	TGCGCCAGCAGTTACAGGGTTGGCACAGATACGCAGTATTTT
-	TRBV6-1	TRBJ2-1	-	CASSHAGSSYNEQFF	TGTGCCAGCAGCCACGCGGGGAGCTCCTACAATGAGCAGTTCTTC
-	TRBV20-1	TRBJ1-2	-	CSARDQGGYTF	TGCAGTGCTAGAGATCAGGGTGGCTACACCTTC
TRBD2	TRBV12-3/TRBV12-4	TRBJ2-5	few	CASSLLRGGQYF	TGTGCCAGCAGTTTATTGCGGGGGGGGCAGTACTTC
TRBD2	TRBV29-1	TRBJ2-3	-	CSVAPLGGDTQYF	TGCAGCGTTGCCCCGCTCGGGGGGGATACGCAGTATTTT
-	TRBV15	TRBJ1-5	-	CATSRDEGYNQPQHF	TGTGCCACCAGCAGAGATGAGGGCTATAATCAGCCCCAGCATTTT
-	TRBV4-3	TRBJ2-5	-	CASSQDLGRVGGETQYF	TGCGCCAGCAGCCAAGATCTGGGCAGGGTAGGTGGAGAGACCCAGTACTTC
-	TRBV5-1	TRBJ2-1	few	CASSWSSGLGNEQFF	TGCGCCAGCAGCTGGTCAAGCGGATTGGGCAATGAGCAGTTCTTC
TRBD1	TRBV20-1	TRBJ1-2	-	CSAVPGQGFSYGYTF	TGCAGTGCTGTCCCGGGACAGGGGTTTAGCTATGGCTACACCTTC
TRBD1	TRBV7-9	TRBJ1-2	many	CASSLRQGDYGYTF	TGTGCCAGCAGCCTAAGACAGGGGGACTATGGCTACACCTTC
-	TRBV7-6	TRBJ2-1	few	CASSLALARGYNEQFF	TGTGCCAGCAGCTTAGCGCTTGCCCGGGGGTACAATGAGCAGTTCTTC
TRBD1	TRBV11-2	TRBJ2-3	-	CASSQGADRATDTQYF	TGTGCCAGCAGCCAGGGGGCCGACAGGGCCACAGATACGCAGTATTTT
-	TRBV5-1	TRBJ2-1	-	CASSVGPSYNEQFF	TGCGCCAGCAGCGTGGGGCCTTCCTACAATGAGCAGTTCTTC
-	TRBV10-2	TRBJ2-1	few	CASTSAVPSSYNEQFF	TGCGCCAGCACCTCCGCGGTACCCAGCTCCTACAATGAGCAGTTCTTC
TRBD2	TRBV29-1	TRBJ2-3	few	CSVLAVRTDTQYF	TGCAGCGTACTAGCGGTGAGGACAGATACGCAGTATTTT
-	TRBV20-1	TRBJ2-2	-	CSARVGQPNTGELFF	TGCAGTGCTAGAGTTGGACAGCCGAACACCGGGGAGCTGTTTTTT
TRBD2	TRBV5-1	TRBJ2-5	many	CASSLGRGGQETQYF	TGCGCCAGCAGCTTGGGTCGGGGGGGCCAGGAGACCCAGTACTTC
-	TRBV10-1	TRBJ2-1	-	CASSESIGLNEQFF	TGCGCCAGCAGTGAGTCAATAGGGCTTAATGAGCAGTTCTTC
TRBD1	TRBV13	TRBJ1-2	-	CASSSSGQAVTF	TGTGCCAGCAGCTCATCCGGACAGGCGGTCACCTTC
-	TRBV19	TRBJ1-2	few	CASKDLDREYGYTF	TGTGCCAGTAAGGACCTGGACCGGGAGTATGGCTACACCTTC
-	TRBV5-1	TRBJ2-2	few	CASSLAMGGDTGELFF	TGCGCCAGCAGCTTGGCCATGGGTGGTGACACCGGGGAGCTGTTTTTT
-	TRBV18	TRBJ1-2	few	CASSRGDFYGYTF	TGTGCCAGCTCTCGGGGAGATTTCTATGGCTACACCTTC
TRBD2	TRBV6-5	TRBJ2-5	few	CASSHGLAGAQETQYF	TGTGCCAGCAGTCACGGACTAGCGGGAGCGCAAGAGACCCAGTACTTC
-	TRBV20-1	TRBJ2-5	many	CSARTAAEQETQYF	TGCAGTGCTAGAACTGCGGCAGAGCAAGAGACCCAGTACTTC
-	TRBV7-9	TRBJ2-1	few	CASSFNTLGHEQFF	TGTGCCAGCAGCTTTAACACCCTAGGACATGAGCAGTTCTTC
-	TRBV7-9	TRBJ2-7	-	CASSLDRRKQYF	TGTGCCAGCAGCCTGGATCGTAGGAAGCAGTACTTC
TRBD2	TRBV4-1	TRBJ2-7	many	CASSQVVSGGLYEQYF	TGCGCCAGCAGCCAAGTCGTTAGCGGGGGGCTCTACGAGCAGTACTTC
-	TRBV5-1	TRBJ1-4	few	CASSLAPQGQGEKLFF	TGCGCCAGCAGCTTGGCCCCCCAGGGGCAAGGAGAAAAACTGTTTTTT
-	TRBV27	TRBJ2-1	-	CASIPTALPGGYNEQFF	TGTGCCAGCATCCCGACCGCACTCCCTGGTGGCTACAATGAGCAGTTCTTC
-	TRBV6-6	TRBJ2-1	few	CATGDSNYNEQFF	TGTGCCACCGGGGACTCTAACTACAATGAGCAGTTCTTC
-	TRBV9	TRBJ2-5	-	CASSVGQASFETQYF	TGTGCCAGCAGCGTAGGACAGGCGTCGTTCGAGACCCAGTACTTC
TRBD2	TRBV5-1	TRBJ2-3	many	CASSPSGWDTQYF	TGCGCCAGCAGCCCTAGCGGTTGGGATACGCAGTATTTT
TRBD2	TRBV5-1	TRBJ2-7	-	CASSASGDYEQYF	TGCGCCAGCAGCGCAAGCGGGGACTACGAGCAGTACTTC
-	TRBV5-1	TRBJ1-1	-	CASSLDSSAYGLF	TGCGCCAGCAGCTTGGATTCGTCGGCTTATGGTCTCTTT
-	TRBV7-8	TRBJ2-3	-	CASSLVATSTQYF	TGTGCCAGCAGCTTAGTAGCCACCTCTACGCAGTATTTT
-	TRBV20-1	TRBJ2-3	-	CSVDTQYF	TGCAGTGTAGATACGCAGTATTTT
TRBD1	TRBV20-1	TRBJ2-1	many	CSAPVGTDYNEQFF	TGCAGTGCCCCAGTTGGGACAGACTACAATGAGCAGTTCTTC
-	TRBV21-1	TRBJ2-7	few	CASNGKTGTVTSYEQYF	TGTGCCAGCAACGGGAAGACCGGGACGGTGACCTCCTACGAGCAGTACTTC
-	TRBV5-8	TRBJ1-4	many	CASSLGLTEREKLFF	TGTGCCAGCAGTTTGGGTTTGACCGAAAGGGAAAAACTGTTTTTT
-	TRBV24-1	TRBJ1-2	-	CATSDARGYTF	TGTGCCACCAGTGACGCAAGGGGCTACACCTTC
-	TRBV20-1	TRBJ2-3	-	CSASSGLTTDTQYF	TGCAGTGCGTCGAGCGGCCTCACCACAGATACGCAGTATTTT
-	TRBV3-1	TRBJ1-5	-	CASSQAGVINQPQHF	TGTGCCAGCAGCCAAGCGGGGGTAATCAATCAGCCCCAGCATTTT
TRBD2	TRBV28	TRBJ2-7	-	CASSGMGLVSYEQYF	TGTGCCAGCAGTGGGATGGGACTAGTCTCCTACGAGCAGTACTTC
-	TRBV7-2	TRBJ1-5	many	CASSLRGGQNQPQHF	TGTGCCAGCAGCTTACGGGGCGGCCAGAATCAGCCCCAGCATTTT
-	TRBV10-3	TRBJ1-2	few	CAISVGSWSEEGYTF	TGTGCCATCAGTGTAGGCTCCTGGTCAGAGGAGGGCTACACCTTC
-	TRBV10-2	TRBJ2-7	few	CASTARSYEQYF	TGCGCCAGCACCGCGCGCTCCTACGAGCAGTACTTC
-	TRBV12-3/TRBV12-4	TRBJ1-3	few	CASSLTNTIYF	TGTGCCAGCAGTTTAACAAACACCATATATTTT
-	TRBV5-8	TRBJ2-7	-	CASSLALAFTYEQYF	TGTGCCAGCAGCTTGGCTCTAGCGTTCACCTACGAGCAGTACTTC
-	TRBV12-3/TRBV12-4	TRBJ2-2	many	CASSLALPGELFF	TGTGCCAGCAGTTTAGCCCTTCCCGGGGAGCTGTTTTTT
TRBD1	TRBV6-2/TRBV6-3	TRBJ2-7	few	CASSYRDSTYEQYF	TGTGCCAGCAGTTATCGGGACAGTACCTACGAGCAGTACTTC
TRBD2	TRBV12-3/TRBV12-4	TRBJ2-2	few	CASSLRSGRHTGELFF	TGTGCCAGCAGTCTCCGTAGCGGGAGGCATACCGGGGAGCTGTTTTTT
TRBD1	TRBV20-1	TRBJ1-2	many	CSARDRGLGDYGYTF	TGCAGTGCGAGGGACAGGGGTTTAGGAGACTATGGCTACACCTTC
-	TRBV24-1	TRBJ2-7	-	CATSDNLFPYEQYF	TGTGCCACCAGTGATAACCTATTCCCCTACGAGCAGTACTTC